These 21 T cell receptor beta chains were sequenced from one sample in a study of T cell responses to AZD1222 COVID-19 vaccine. Libraries were prepared by immunoSEQ multiplex PCR; TCRdb keeps only in-frame clonotypes and omits some of them. The sample has approximately 90,000 clones, roughly 90% seen once. Sequenced here: peripheral blood, sampled on day 0 of AZD1222 vaccination. These receptors all come from an adult in good health.

The CDR3 sequence is CASSLTGGANEQYF. The CDR3 nucleotides read TGTGCCAGCAGCTTGACAGGTGGTGCGAACGAGCAGTACTTC. The rearrangement uses TRBV5-5 and TRBJ2-7; D might be TRBD1 (5 bases). The CDR3 consists of 14 residues. V lost 1 base, J lost 5 bases, and 13 bases lay in between. Per germline, CDR1 SGHKS and CDR2 YYEKEE (reference sequence).

The chain links TRBV14 to TRBJ1-5; 11 positions match TRBD1. The CDR3 runs 17 residues. Per the germline V gene, CDR1 is SGHDN and CDR2 is FVKESK. V trimming: 4 bases; J trimming: 6 bases; junction bases outside the gene matches: 11. The CDR3 spells CASSLEPGQGDSQPQHF. CDR3 DNA sequence: TGTGCCAGCAGCCTAGAGCCGGGACAGGGGGACAGTCAGCCCCAGCATTTT.

This chain links TRBV10-3 with TRBJ1-1; tentatively, D is TRBD1 (5 bases). Trimming pared 6 bases from V and 3 bases from J, leaving 8 bases between. Germline V gene sequence: CDR1 ENHRY, CDR2 SYGVKD. There are 12 residues in the CDR3. The DNA of the CDR3 is TGTGCCATCAGCAGGGAGGACACTGAAGCTTTCTTT. The encoded protein is CAISREDTEAFF.

This sequence joins TRBV5-6 and TRBJ2-2; maybe TRBD2 (5 bases). Germline CDR1 and CDR2: SGHDT and YYEEEE. This CDR3 region has 16 residues. The V end lost 2 bases, the J end lost 5 bases, and 16 bases lay between the germline ends. The CDR3 reads CASSFEGDRRTGELFF. As DNA, the CDR3 is TGTGCCAGCAGCTTCGAGGGAGACCGGAGGACCGGGGAGCTGTTTTTT.

V is TRBV28 and J is TRBJ2-7, with unresolved D. The CDR3 runs 13 residues. V was pared by 2 bases and J by 5 bases, with 10 bases between. Germline CDR1 and CDR2: MDHEN and SYDVKM. The CDR3 is CASSLEDPHEQYF. CDR3 sequence (DNA): TGTGCCAGCAGTTTAGAGGACCCACACGAGCAGTACTTC.

This chain uses TRBV5-1 with TRBJ2-1; 11 bases align to TRBD2. CDR3 size: 15 residues. Germline lookup yields CDR1 SGHRS and CDR2 YFSETQ. The junction had 7 bases not matched to a gene; V was cut back by 4 bases and J by 7 bases. The CDR3 loop is CASSKTSGNGNEQFF. The DNA of the CDR3 is TGCGCCAGCAGCAAGACTAGCGGGAATGGTAATGAGCAGTTCTTC.

This chain connects TRBV5-1 to TRBJ2-3, with D perhaps matching TRBD2 (5 bases). Germline loops: CDR1 SGHRS, CDR2 YFSETQ. This CDR3 is built from 15 residues. The V and J ends lost 0 bases and 5 bases respectively, with 13 bases between them. This chain's CDR3 is CASSLGRDTGDTQYF. The CDR3 nucleotides read TGCGCCAGCAGCTTGGGACGGGATACGGGAGATACGCAGTATTTT.

J is TRBJ2-5 and V is TRBV5-1, with D unresolved. CDR3 length: 13 amino acids. Trimming took off 2 bases at V and 1 base at J, with 6 bases between the two ends. CDR1 and CDR2 from the germline V gene are SGHRS and YFSETQ. The CDR3 region is CASSFRSQETQYF. The CDR3 DNA follows: TGCGCCAGCAGCTTCAGGAGCCAAGAGACCCAGTACTTC.

The genes are TRBV18 and TRBJ2-1, with 11 nucleotides matching TRBD2. Germline V gene data show CDR1 as KGHSH and CDR2 as LQKENI. CDR3 length: 15 residues. Unmatched junction bases numbered 10, after V lost 7 bases and J lost 8 bases. The CDR3 is CASLAQTSGTHEQFF. CDR3 bases: TGTGCCAGCTTGGCCCAGACTAGCGGGACCCATGAGCAGTTCTTC.

This clone has only one observation. This sequence joins TRBV23-1 and TRBJ1-5, with D perhaps matching TRBD1 (6 bases). TRBV23-1 is flagged as an ORF with uncertain function. V shed 7 bases and J shed 2 bases, with 12 bases lying between them. The CDR3 has 14 amino acids. The CDR3 here is CASTKDRRNQPQHF. As DNA, the CDR3 is TGCGCCAGCACCAAGGACAGACGCAATCAGCCCCAGCATTTT.

This chain links TRBV5-1 with TRBJ2-6; a weak D match, TRBD2 (5 bases). Germline CDR1 reads SGHRS; CDR2 reads YFSETQ. V lost 4 bases and J lost 0, with 11 bases in between. The CDR3 length is 16 residues. DNA for the CDR3: TGCGCCAGCAGCGCTGGACTGATCTCTGGGGCCAACGTCCTGACTTTC. Protein: CASSAGLISGANVLTF. The full variable domain, with the rest looked up from reference TRBV5-1 and TRBJ2-6, is KAGVTQTPRYLIKTRGQQVTLSCSPISGHRSVSWYQQTPGQGLQFLFEYFSETQRNKGNFPGRFSGRQFSNSRSEMNVSTLELGDSALYLCASSAGLISGANVLTFGAGSRLTVL.

CDR3 coding DNA: TGTGCCAGCAGCCAAGATTGGTCTCGGGGGTGGTACGAGCAGTACTTC. The encoded protein is CASSQDWSRGWYEQYF. The chain joins TRBV14 to TRBJ2-7; TRBD2 might be the D (6 bases). Germline loops: CDR1 SGHDN, CDR2 FVKESK. The CDR3 runs 16 residues. Trimming stripped 0 bases from V and 4 bases from J, with 16 bases between.

The V and J genes are TRBV7-9 and TRBJ2-5; 9 bases agree with TRBD2. V lost 5 bases to trimming and J lost 4 bases; unmatched junction nucleotides: 8. CDR3 length: 15 amino acids. The germline CDR1 and CDR2 sequences are SEHNR and FQNEAQ (reference sequence). The CDR3 DNA sequence: TGTGCCAGCAGCGACGTGGCGGGGGGGCGAGAGACCCAGTACTTC. Translation: CASSDVAGGRETQYF.

This clone has only a few counts. The chain recombines TRBV5-4 with TRBJ1-3, with D hard to call. This CDR3 is 13 amino acids long. The ends were cut back, 5 bases at V and 8 bases at J, with 14 bases in the middle. Germline V CDR1 and CDR2: SGHNT, YYREEE (reference sequence). DNA for the CDR3: TGTGCCAGCAGTTCGACATATGAGCACACCATATATTTT. As protein: CASSSTYEHTIYF.

This clone was recorded a few times. The genes are TRBV5-1 and TRBJ2-7; 7 bases fit TRBD1. Germline assignment: CDR1 SGHRS and CDR2 YFSETQ. The J segment lost 3 bases and the V segment lost 3 bases, leaving 18 bases of the junction unmatched. The CDR3 totals 18 residues. In DNA, the CDR3 is TGCGCCAGCAGCTCAAAATTCGGAGGACAGGTTGAGAACTACGAGCAGTACTTC. Its translation: CASSSKFGGQVENYEQYF. Looking up the rest from reference TRBV5-1 and TRBJ2-7 gives the full variable domain: KAGVTQTPRYLIKTRGQQVTLSCSPISGHRSVSWYQQTPGQGLQFLFEYFSETQRNKGNFPGRFSGRQFSNSRSEMNVSTLELGDSALYLCASSSKFGGQVENYEQYFGPGTRLTVT.

The V call is TRBV5-1, the J call TRBJ1-4; D is possibly TRBD1 (5 bases). Germline CDR1 SGHRS, CDR2 YFSETQ. The CDR3 is made up of 16 amino acids. Deletions cut 7 bases from V and 8 bases from J, with 24 bases between. Written as DNA, the CDR3 is TGCGCCAGCGCAGACACCTCAGGGACCATAGGGGAAAAACTGTTTTTT. This codes for CASADTSGTIGEKLFF.

The V and J genes are TRBV14 and TRBJ2-7; TRBD2 matches 7 bases. Trimming cost V 6 bases and J 7 bases; bases outside gene matches: 9. Germline V gene sequence: CDR1 SGHDN, CDR2 FVKESK. The CDR3 spans 13 residues. CDR3 in DNA: TGTGCCAGCAGTCGGGCGGGGACTACGGAGCAGTACTTC. Translated, it gives CASSRAGTTEQYF.

This chain joins TRBV7-9 and TRBJ2-7; D gene unclear. Germline-derived CDR1 and CDR2 are SEHNR and FQNEAQ (reference sequence). V dropped 3 bases and J dropped 3 bases, with 6 bases sitting between them. The CDR3 totals 12 residues. In nucleotides, the CDR3 is TGTGCCAGCAGCTTTCAGAGCTACGAGCAGTACTTC. This gives the protein CASSFQSYEQYF.

This chain joins TRBV28 and TRBJ2-7; 11 nucleotides match TRBD1. The CDR3 consists of 14 residues. Germline V gene data show CDR1 as MDHEN and CDR2 as SYDVKM. V lost 6 bases, J lost 5 bases, and 6 bases stayed unmatched. The CDR3 spells CASSRTGGGNEQYF. The CDR3 DNA sequence: TGTGCCAGCAGCCGGACAGGGGGCGGAAACGAGCAGTACTTC.

J is TRBJ2-1 and V is TRBV29-1; 10 bases match TRBD1. Unmatched junction bases numbered 4, after V lost 1 base and J lost 4 bases. CDR3 length: 15 residues. Germline V gene data show CDR1 as SQVTM and CDR2 as ANQGSEA. CDR3 amino acids: CSVEVPGQGYNEQFF. The CDR3, as DNA: TGCAGCGTTGAAGTGCCGGGACAGGGGTACAATGAGCAGTTCTTC.

The V and J genes are TRBV6-6 and TRBJ1-5; 7 bases fit TRBD1. V was pared by 8 bases and J by 0 bases, with 10 bases of the junction left unmatched. The CDR3 is 16 amino acids. CDR1 and CDR2 (germline): MNHNY, SVGAGI (reference sequence). CDR3 in amino acids: CASLQGPSYSNQPQHF. DNA for the CDR3: TGTGCCAGCCTACAGGGGCCGAGCTATAGCAATCAGCCCCAGCATTTT.